These 5 T cell receptor beta chains originate from one sample sequenced in a study of blood T cell repertoires in COVID-19 (dated by TCRdb to the early 2020s). The method was the immunoSEQ multiplex PCR assay. TCRdb holds this immuneACCESS table with in-frame rearrangements only. Some clones are missing; in checked studies, unresolved V genes explain under half, and the rest has no known cause. This sample gives approximately 240,000 clones in total; under 85% of them show up just once. The biggest ten clones account for roughly 1.2% of the sample. The sequencing sample was made of peripheral blood. The receptors come from a woman in her 30s with COVID-19, enrolled during active disease.

The chain recombines TRBV30 with TRBJ1-3, with TRBD1 identical over 9 bases. Germline-derived CDR1 and CDR2 are GTSNPN and SVGIG (reference sequence). This CDR3 region has 15 residues. With 8 bases clipped from V and 4 bases from J, the junction kept 12 bases outside the gene matches. CDR3 coding DNA: TGTGCCGGGACAGGGCCAGGGACATACGGAAACACCATATATTTT. Its protein is CAGTGPGTYGNTIYF.

This chain joins TRBV12-3 or TRBV12-4 and TRBJ1-1, with a tentative D call TRBD1 (6 bases). There are 13 residues in the CDR3. The ends were cut back, 3 bases at V and 3 bases at J, with 8 bases in the middle. CDR3: CASSFKGDTEAFF. The CDR3 DNA reads as TGTGCCAGCAGTTTTAAGGGGGACACTGAAGCTTTCTTT.

The chain links TRBV6-2 or TRBV6-3 to TRBJ2-1; 9 nucleotides match TRBD1. The CDR3 consists of 18 residues. CDR1 and CDR2 (germline): MNHEY, SVGEGT. V was clipped by 2 bases and J by 2 bases; unmatched bases: 10. CDR3 sequence (DNA): TGTGCCAGCAGTTACCGCTCAACGGACAGGGGAGCCTACAATGAGCAGTTCTTC. This codes for CASSYRSTDRGAYNEQFF.

The V and J genes are TRBV7-2 and TRBJ1-3, with a possible D match to TRBD1 (5 bases). Trimming stripped 5 bases from V and 0 bases from J, with 14 bases between. The CDR3 consists of 16 residues. Germline loops: CDR1 SGHTA, CDR2 FQGNSA. The CDR3 loop is CASSPGAGSSGNTIYF. The CDR3, as DNA: TGTGCCAGCAGCCCTGGGGCCGGAAGCTCTGGAAACACCATATATTTT.

The V call is TRBV28, the J call TRBJ1-2, with TRBD1 as a possible D gene (6 bases). The V end lost 2 bases, the J end lost 4 bases, and 11 bases lay between the germline ends. CDR3 length: 14 residues. Germline loops: CDR1 MDHEN, CDR2 SYDVKM. DNA for the CDR3: TGTGCCAGCAGTTTAGGTGTCAGGGGCTATGGCTACACCTTC. The encoded protein is CASSLGVRGYGYTF.